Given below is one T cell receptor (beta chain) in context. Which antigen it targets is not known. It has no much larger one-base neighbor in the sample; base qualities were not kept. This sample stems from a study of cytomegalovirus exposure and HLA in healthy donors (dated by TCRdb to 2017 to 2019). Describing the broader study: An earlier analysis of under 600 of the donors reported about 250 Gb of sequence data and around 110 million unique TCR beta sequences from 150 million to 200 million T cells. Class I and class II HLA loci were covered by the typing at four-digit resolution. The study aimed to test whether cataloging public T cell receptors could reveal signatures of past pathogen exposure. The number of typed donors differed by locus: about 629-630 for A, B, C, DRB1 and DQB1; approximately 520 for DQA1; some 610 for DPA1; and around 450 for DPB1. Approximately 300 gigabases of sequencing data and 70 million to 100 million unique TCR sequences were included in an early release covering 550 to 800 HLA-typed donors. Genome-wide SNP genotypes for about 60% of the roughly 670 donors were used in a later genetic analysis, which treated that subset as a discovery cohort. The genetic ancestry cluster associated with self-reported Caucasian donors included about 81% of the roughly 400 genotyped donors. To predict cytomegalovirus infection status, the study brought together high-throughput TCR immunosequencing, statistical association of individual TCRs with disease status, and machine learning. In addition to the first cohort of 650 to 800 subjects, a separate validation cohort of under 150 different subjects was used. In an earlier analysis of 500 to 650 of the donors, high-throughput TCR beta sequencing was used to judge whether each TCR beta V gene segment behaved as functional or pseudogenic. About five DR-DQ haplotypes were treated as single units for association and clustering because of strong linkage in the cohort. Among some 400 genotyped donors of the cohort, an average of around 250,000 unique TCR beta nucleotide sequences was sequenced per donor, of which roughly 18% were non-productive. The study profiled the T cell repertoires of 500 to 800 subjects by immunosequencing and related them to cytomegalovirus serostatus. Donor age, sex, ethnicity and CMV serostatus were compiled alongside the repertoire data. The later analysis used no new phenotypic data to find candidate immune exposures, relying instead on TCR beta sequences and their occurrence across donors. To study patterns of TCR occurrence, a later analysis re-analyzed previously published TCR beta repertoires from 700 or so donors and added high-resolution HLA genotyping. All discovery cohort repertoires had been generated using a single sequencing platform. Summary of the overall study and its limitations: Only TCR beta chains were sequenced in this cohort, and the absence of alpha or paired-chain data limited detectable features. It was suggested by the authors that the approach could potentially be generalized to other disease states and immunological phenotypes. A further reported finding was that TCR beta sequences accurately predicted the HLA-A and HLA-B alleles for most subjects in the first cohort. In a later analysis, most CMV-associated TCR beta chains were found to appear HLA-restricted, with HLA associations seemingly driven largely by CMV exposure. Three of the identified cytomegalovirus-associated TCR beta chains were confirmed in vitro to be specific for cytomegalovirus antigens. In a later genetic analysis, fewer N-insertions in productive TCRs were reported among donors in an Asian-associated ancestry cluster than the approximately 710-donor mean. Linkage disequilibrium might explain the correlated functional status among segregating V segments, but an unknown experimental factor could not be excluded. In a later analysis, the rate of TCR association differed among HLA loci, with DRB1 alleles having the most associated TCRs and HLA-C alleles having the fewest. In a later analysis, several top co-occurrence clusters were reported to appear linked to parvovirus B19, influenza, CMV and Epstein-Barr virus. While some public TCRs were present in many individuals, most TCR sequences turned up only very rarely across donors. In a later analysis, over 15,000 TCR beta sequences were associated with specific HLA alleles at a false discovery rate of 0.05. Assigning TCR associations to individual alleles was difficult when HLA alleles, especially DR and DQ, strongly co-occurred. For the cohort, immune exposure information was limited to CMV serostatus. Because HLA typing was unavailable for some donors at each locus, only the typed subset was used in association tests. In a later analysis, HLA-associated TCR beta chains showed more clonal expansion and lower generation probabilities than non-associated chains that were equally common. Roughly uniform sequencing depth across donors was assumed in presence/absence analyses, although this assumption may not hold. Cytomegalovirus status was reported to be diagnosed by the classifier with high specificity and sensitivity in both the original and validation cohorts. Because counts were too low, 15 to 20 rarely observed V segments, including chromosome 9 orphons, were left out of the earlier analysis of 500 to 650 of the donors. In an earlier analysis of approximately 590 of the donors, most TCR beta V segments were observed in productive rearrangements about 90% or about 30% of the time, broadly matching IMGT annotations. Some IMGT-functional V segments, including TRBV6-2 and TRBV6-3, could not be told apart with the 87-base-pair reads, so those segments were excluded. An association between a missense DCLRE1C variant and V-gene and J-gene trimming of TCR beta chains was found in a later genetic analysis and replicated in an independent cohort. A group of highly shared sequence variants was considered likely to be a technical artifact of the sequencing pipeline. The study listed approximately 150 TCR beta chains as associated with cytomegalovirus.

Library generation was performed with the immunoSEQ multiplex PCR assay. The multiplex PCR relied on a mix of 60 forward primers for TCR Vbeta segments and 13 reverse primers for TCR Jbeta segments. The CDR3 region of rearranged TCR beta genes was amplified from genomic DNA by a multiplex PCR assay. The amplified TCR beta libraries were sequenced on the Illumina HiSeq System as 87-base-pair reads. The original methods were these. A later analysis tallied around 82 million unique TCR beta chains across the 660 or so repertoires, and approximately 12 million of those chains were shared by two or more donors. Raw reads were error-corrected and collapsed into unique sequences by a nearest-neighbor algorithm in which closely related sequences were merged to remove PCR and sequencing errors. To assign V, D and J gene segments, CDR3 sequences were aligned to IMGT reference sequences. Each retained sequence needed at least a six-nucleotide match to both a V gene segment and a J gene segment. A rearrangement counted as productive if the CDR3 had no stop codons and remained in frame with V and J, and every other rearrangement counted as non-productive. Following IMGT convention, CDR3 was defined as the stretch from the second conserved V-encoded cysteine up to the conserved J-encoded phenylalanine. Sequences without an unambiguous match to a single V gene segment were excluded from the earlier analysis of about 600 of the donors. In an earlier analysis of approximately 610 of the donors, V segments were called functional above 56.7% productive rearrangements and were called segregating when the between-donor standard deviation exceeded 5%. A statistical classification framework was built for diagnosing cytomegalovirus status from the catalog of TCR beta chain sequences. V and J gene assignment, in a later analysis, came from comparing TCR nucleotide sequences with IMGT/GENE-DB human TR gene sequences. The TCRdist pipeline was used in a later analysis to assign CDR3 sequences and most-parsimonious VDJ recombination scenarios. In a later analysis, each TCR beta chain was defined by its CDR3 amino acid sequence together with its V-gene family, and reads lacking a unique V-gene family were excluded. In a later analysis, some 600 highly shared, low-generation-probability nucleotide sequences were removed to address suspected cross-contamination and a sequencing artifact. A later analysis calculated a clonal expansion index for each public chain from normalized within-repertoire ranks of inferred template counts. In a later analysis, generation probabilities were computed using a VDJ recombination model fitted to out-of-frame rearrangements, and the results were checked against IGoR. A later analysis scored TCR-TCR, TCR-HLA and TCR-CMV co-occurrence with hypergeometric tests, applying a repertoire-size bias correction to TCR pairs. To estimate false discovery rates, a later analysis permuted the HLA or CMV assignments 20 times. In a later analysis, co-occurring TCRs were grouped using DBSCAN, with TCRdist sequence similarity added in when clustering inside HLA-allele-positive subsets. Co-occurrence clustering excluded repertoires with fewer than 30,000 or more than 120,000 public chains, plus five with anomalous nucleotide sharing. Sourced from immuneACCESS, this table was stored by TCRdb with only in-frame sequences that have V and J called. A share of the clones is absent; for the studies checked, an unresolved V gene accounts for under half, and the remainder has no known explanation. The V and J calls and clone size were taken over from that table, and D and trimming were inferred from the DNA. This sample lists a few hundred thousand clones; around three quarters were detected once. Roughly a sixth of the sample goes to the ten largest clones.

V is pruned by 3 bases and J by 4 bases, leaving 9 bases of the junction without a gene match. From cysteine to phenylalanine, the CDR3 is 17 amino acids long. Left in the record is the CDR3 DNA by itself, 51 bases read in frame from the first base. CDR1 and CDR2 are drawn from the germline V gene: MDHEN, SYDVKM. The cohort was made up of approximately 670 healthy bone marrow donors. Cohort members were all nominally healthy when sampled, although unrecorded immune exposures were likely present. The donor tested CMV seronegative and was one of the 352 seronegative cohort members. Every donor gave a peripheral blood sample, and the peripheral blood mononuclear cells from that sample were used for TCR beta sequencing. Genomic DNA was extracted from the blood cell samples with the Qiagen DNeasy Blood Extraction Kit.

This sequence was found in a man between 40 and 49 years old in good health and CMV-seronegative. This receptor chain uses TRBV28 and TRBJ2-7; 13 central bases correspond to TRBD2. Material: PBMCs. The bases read TGTGCCAGCAGTTTGACCCCCGGGACTAGCGGGGTATACGAGCAGTACTTC. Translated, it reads CASSLTPGTSGVYEQYF.